This T cell receptor (beta chain) stems from a study of T cell responses to AZD1222 COVID-19 vaccine. Concerning this clone itself: Its matching antigen is unknown.

CDR1 and CDR2 (germline): MNHNY, SVGAGI (reference sequence). V lost 2 bases, J lost 4 bases, and 9 bases lay in between. The CDR3 has 15 residues. Profiled with immunoSEQ multiplex PCR; TCRdb holds only in-frame clones, not every one. The table has over 130,000 clones, 80% to 95% seen once; the top ten hold about 3.7%. Study conclusions and caveats: Donors skewed white British and female; clonal diversity was possibly underestimated.

The sequence was collected from an adult who received the AZD1222 COVID-19 vaccine. The chain couples TRBV6-6 to TRBJ2-6; D possibly corresponds to TRBD1 (6 bases). The source was peripheral blood, collected 28 days after the second AZD1222 dose. The chain's CDR3 is CASSYQGTGANVLTF. In DNA form, the CDR3 reads TGTGCCAGCAGTTACCAGGGGACCGGGGCCAACGTCCTGACTTTC.